This TCR beta chain stems from a study of a mutant IDH1 vaccine in newly diagnosed glioma. Sequenced by immunoSEQ multiplex PCR; TCRdb stores in-frame clones only, minus some. The sample yields approximately 50,000 clones, 83% seen once. Concerning this clone: Its antigen is as yet unknown.

Germline CDR1 SGHNT, CDR2 YYREEE (reference sequence). J lost 5 bases, V lost 2 bases, and 4 bases had no gene match. This CDR3 has 13 residues. Time point indicated: week 47, end of study. Vaccination comprised doses that each held 300 ug of mutant IDH1 20-mer peptide, plus topical imiquimod. This TCR was sampled from a woman in her fifties or sixties with glioma. The chain uses TRBV5-4 and TRBJ2-7, with 7 positions matching TRBD1. The sequencing here drew on PBMCs, taken from a glioma patient whose treatment included an IDH1 peptide vaccine. CDR3 bases: TGTGCCAGCAGCTTTAGGACAGGCCACGAGCAGTACTTC. Translating gives CASSFRTGHEQYF.